This T cell receptor beta chain was recovered during a study of cytomegalovirus exposure and HLA in healthy donors. Broader study findings: A missense DCLRE1C variant was associated with V- and J-gene trimming of TCR beta chains in a later analysis, and an independent cohort replicated the association. Using a false discovery rate of 0.05, a later analysis showed that 16,951 TCR beta sequences were associated with HLA alleles. In an earlier analysis, about 87% or about 30%: the productive usage of most TCR beta V segments.

This clone was detected a few times. Its antigen is unknown. Compared with germline, one end of the junction differs, possibly owing to a read error. With 60 Vbeta and 13 Jbeta primers, the PCR was carried out. Clones were read by immunoSEQ multiplex PCR, and TCRdb kept only the in-frame ones, dropping some. Here the sample spans around 180,000 clones, 77% being singletons. Looked up from germline, CDR1 is MNHNS and CDR2 is SASEGT. The CDR3 is 17 amino acids. The origin of this receptor is a woman in her 30s in good health and CMV-seropositive. Sequencing was carried out using PBMCs. The chain is built from TRBV6-1 and TRBJ1-5, with a possible D match to TRBD1 (5 bases). The CDR3 reads CAISEQKAGNSNQPQHF. The DNA for the CDR3 is TGTGCCATCAGTGAGCAAAAGGCAGGGAATAGCAATCAGCCCCAGCATTTT.